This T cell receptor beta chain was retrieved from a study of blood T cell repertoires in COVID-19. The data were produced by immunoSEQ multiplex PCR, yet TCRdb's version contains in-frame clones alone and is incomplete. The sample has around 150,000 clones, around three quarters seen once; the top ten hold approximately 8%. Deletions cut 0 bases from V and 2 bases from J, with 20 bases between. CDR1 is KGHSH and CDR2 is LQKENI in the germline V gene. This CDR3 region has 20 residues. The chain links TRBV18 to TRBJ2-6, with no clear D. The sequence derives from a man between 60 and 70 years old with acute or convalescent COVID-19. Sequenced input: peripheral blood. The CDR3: CASSPPVYQVGATGANVLTF. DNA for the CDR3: TGTGCCAGCTCACCACCGGTGTATCAAGTTGGAGCGACTGGGGCCAACGTCCTGACTTTC.